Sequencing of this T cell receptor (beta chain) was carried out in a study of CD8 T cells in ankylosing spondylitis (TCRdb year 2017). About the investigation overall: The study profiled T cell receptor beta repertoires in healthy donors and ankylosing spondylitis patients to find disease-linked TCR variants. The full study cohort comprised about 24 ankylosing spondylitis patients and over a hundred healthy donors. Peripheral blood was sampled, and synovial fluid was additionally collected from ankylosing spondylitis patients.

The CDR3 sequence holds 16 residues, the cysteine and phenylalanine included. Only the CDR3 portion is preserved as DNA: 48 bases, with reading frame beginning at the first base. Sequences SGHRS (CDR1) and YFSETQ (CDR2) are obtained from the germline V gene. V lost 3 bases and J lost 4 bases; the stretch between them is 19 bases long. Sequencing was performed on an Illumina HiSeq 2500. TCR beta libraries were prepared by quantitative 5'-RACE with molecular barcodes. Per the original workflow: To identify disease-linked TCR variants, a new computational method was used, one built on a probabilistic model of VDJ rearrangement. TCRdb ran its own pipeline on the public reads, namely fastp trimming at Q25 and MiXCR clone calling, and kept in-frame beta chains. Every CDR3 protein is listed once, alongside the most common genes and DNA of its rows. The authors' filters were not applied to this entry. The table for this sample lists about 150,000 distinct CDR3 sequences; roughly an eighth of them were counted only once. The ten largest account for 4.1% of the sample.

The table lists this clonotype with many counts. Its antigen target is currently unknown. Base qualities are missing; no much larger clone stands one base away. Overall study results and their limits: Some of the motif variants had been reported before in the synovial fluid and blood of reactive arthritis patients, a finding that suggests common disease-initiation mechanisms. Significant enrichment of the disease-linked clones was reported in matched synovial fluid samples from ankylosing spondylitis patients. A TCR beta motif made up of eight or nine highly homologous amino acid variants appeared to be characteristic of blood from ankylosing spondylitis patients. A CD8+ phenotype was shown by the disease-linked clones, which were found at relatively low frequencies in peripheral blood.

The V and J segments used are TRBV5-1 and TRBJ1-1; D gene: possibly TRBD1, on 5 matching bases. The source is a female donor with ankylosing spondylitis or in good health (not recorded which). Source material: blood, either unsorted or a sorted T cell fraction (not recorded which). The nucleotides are TGCGCCAGCAGCTCGCGGGTGGGGGGGGTTAGCACTGAAGCTTTCTTT. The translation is CASSSRVGGVSTEAFF. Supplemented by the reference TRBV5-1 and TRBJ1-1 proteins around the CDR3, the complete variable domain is KAGVTQTPRYLIKTRGQQVTLSCSPISGHRSVSWYQQTPGQGLQFLFEYFSETQRNKGNFPGRFSGRQFSNSRSEMNVSTLELGDSALYLCASSSRVGGVSTEAFFGQGTRLTVV.